Described below is a single T cell receptor (beta chain) sequence and its context. Its antigen remains unknown. The source of the sample is a study of OX40 agonist ivuxolimab in advanced cancers. The overall study: Ivuxolimab, which patients received intravenously every 2 weeks, was dosed at 0.01 to 10 mg/kg. Regarding the study as a whole: On average, CD8+ T cells had more expanded clones than CD4+.

The data were produced by immunoSEQ multiplex PCR, yet TCRdb's version contains in-frame clones alone and is incomplete. Of some 80,000 clones in the sample, over 85% are singletons; the top ten hold less than 3%. Excluded were patients having autoimmune disease history or systemic immunosuppression. CDR1 and CDR2 from the germline V gene are MDHEN and SYDVKM. V gave up 9 bases and J gave up 2 bases, with 8 bases separating them. This CDR3 has 11 amino acids. Source: CD4+ or CD8+ T cells sorted from blood, taken in a trial of the OX40 agonist ivuxolimab. The source of this sequence is an adult with an advanced solid tumor such as melanoma, head and neck, liver or kidney cancer. V is TRBV28 and J is TRBJ2-7, with D possibly being TRBD2 (6 bases). The CDR3 is CASGEAYEQYF. As DNA, the CDR3 is TGTGCCAGTGGGGAGGCCTACGAGCAGTACTTC.